The clone carrying this T cell receptor beta chain was detected ten times or more. This specimen comes from a study of human T cells and chemical hapten exposure. For the study at large: Investigators sensitized about 2 cm by about 2 cm of upper inner arm skin with 2% DPC.

Time point: patch test 1, 2 weeks after DPC sensitization. Treatment defined: therapeutic diphenylcyclopropenone sensitization with weekly scalp DPC. Those who donated were patients with alopecia, 18 to 70 years of age, and suitable for DPC. Looked up from germline, CDR1 is SGHTA and CDR2 is FQGNSA. V was cut by 5 bases and J by 6 bases, with 17 bases left in between. The CDR3 has 15 amino acids. The library labeled individual cDNA molecules by adding unique molecular identifiers to them. TCRdb re-derived calls from the RACE reads in MiXCR, one entry per CDR3 protein. Of around 380,000 distinct CDR3 sequences in the sample, roughly 4.8% were seen once.

This chain links TRBV7-2 with TRBJ1-5; weak D call: TRBD1 (5 bases). The sample here was whole blood, taken in connection with sensitization to the hapten diphenylcyclopropenone (DPC). This receptor was identified in a woman aged 45-65 years with alopecia areata. Some clones in this sample may be carry-over from other donors' samples. CDR3 DNA: TGTGCCAGCAGCCCTTGGATCCAGGGCGGTCAGCCCCAGCATTTT. As protein: CASSPWIQGGQPQHF.